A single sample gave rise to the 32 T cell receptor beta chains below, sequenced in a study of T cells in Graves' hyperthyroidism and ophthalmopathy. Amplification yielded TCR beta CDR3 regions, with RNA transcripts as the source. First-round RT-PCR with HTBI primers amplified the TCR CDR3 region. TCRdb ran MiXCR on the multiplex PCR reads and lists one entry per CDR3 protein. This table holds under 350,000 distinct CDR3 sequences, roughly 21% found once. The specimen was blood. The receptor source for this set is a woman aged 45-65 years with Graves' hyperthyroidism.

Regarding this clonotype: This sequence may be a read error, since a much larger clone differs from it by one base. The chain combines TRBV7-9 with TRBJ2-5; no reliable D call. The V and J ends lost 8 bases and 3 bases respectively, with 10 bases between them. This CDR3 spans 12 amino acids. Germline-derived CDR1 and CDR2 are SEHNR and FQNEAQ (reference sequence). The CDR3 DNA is TGTGCCAGCGGCCCCTCGAAAGAGACCCAGTACTTC. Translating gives CASGPSKETQYF.

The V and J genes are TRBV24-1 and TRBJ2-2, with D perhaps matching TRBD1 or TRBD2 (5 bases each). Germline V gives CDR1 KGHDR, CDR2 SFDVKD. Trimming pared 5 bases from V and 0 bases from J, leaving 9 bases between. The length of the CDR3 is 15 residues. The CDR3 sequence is CATSGGRTNTGELFF. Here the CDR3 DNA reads TGTGCCACCAGTGGGGGACGGACGAACACCGGGGAGCTGTTTTTT.

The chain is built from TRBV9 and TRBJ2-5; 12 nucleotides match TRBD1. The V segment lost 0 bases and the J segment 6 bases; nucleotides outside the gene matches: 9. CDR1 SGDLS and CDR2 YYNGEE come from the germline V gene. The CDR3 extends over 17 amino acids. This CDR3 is CASSVAGTGGAIKTQYF. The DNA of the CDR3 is TGTGCCAGCAGCGTAGCGGGGACAGGGGGCGCGATAAAGACCCAGTACTTC.

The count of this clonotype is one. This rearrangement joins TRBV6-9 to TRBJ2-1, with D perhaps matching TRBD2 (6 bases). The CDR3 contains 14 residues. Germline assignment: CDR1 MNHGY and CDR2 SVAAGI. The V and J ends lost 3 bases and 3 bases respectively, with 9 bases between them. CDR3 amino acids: CASSYLGGYNEQFF. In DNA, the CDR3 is TGTGCCAGCAGTTACTTGGGGGGCTACAATGAGCAGTTCTTC.

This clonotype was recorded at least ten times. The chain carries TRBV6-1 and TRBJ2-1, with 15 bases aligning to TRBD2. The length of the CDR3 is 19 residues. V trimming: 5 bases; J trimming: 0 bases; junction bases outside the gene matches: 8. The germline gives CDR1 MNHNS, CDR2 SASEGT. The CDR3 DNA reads TGTGCCAGCAGTTATCACGGACTAGCGGGAGGGAGCTCCTACAATGAGCAGTTCTTC. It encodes CASSYHGLAGGSSYNEQFF.

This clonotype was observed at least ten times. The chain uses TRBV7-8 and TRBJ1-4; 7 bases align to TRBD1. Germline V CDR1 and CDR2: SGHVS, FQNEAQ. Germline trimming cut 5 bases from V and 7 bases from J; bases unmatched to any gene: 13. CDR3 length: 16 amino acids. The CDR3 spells CASSITGTVSSEKLFF. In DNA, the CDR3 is TGTGCCAGCAGCATAACCGGGACAGTCAGTTCTGAAAAACTGTTTTTT.

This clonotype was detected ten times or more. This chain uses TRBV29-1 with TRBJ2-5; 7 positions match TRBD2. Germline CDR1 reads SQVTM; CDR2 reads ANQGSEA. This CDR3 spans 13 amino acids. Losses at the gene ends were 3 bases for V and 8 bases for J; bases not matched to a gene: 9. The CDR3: CSVEGTTRFTQYF. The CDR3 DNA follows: TGCAGCGTTGAGGGGACTACGAGGTTTACCCAGTACTTC.

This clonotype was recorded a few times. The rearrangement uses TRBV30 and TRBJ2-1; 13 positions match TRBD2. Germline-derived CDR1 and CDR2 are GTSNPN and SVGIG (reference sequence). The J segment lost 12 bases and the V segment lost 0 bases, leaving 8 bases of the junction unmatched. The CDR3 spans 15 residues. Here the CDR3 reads CAWSVGTSGTDRQFF. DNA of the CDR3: TGTGCCTGGAGTGTAGGGACTAGCGGGACCGACAGGCAGTTCTTC.

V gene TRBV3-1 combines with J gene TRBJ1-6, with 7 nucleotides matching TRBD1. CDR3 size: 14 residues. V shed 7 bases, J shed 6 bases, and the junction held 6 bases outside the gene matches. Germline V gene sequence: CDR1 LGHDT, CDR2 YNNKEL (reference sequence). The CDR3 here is CASTQGTVNSPLHF. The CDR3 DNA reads TGTGCCAGCACCCAGGGGACAGTTAATTCACCCCTCCACTTT.

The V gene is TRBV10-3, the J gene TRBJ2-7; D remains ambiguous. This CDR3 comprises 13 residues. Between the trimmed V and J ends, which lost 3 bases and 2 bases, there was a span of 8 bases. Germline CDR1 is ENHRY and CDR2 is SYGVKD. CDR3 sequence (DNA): TGTGCCATCAGTGATCGATCAGCCTACGAGCAGTACTTC. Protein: CAISDRSAYEQYF.

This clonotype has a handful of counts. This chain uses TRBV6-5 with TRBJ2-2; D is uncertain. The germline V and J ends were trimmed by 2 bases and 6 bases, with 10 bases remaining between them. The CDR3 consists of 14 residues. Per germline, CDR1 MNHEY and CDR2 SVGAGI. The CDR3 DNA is TGTGCCAGCAGTTACATTGGGGTTTCCGGGGAGCTGTTTTTT. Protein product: CASSYIGVSGELFF.

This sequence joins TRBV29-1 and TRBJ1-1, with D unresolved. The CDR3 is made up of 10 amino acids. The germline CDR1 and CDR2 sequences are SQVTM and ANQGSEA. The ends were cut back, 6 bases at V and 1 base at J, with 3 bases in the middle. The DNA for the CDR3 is TGCAGCGTCCAGAACACTGAAGCTTTCTTT. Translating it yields CSVQNTEAFF.

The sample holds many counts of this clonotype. The CDR3 region is CASSSLPSTGSTDTQYF. In nucleotides, the CDR3 is TGTGCCAGCAGCTCACTGCCGTCGACAGGGAGCACAGATACGCAGTATTTT. The chain couples TRBV7-8 to TRBJ2-3; 7 bases are a match to TRBD1. After removal of 4 bases from V and 0 bases from J, the junction contained 10 bases not matched to a gene. The CDR3 has 17 residues. The V gene's germline CDR1 is SGHVS and CDR2 FQNEAQ.

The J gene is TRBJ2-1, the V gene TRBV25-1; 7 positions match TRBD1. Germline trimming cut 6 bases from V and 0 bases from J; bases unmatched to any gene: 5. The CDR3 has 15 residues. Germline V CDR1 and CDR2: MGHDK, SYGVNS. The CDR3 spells CASSRRTGSYNEQFF. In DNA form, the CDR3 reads TGTGCCAGCAGCCGGCGGACAGGCTCCTACAATGAGCAGTTCTTC.

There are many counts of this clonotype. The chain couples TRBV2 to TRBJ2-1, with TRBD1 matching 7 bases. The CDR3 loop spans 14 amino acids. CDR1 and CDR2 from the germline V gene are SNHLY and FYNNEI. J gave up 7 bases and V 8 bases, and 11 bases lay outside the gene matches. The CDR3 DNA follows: TGTGCCAGCCTCGACAGGGACAGTTGGAATGAGCAGTTCTTC. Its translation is CASLDRDSWNEQFF.

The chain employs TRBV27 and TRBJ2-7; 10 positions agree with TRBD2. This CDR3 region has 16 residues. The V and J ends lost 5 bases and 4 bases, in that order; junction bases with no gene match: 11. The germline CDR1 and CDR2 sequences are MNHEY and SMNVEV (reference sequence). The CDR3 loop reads CASSRISGRAQYEQYF. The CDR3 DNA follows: TGTGCCAGCAGTCGAATCAGCGGGAGGGCTCAATACGAGCAGTACTTC.

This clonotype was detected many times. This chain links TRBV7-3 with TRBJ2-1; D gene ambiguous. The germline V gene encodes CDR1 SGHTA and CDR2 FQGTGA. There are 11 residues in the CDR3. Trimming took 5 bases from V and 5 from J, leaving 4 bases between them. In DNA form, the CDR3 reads TGTGCCAGCAGCCATAACAATGAGCAGTTCTTC. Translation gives CASSHNNEQFF.

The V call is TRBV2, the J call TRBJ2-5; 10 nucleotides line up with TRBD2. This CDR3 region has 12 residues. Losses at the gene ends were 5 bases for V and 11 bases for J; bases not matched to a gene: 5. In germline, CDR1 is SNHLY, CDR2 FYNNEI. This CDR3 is CASSFVAGGQYF. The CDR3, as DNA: TGTGCCAGCAGTTTTGTAGCGGGGGGACAGTACTTC.

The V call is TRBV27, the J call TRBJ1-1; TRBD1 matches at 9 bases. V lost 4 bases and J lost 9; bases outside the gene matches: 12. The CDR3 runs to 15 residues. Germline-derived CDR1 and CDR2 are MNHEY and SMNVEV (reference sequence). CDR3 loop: CASSSLQTGGLKAFF. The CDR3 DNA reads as TGTGCCAGCAGTTCACTACAGACAGGGGGACTAAAAGCTTTCTTT.

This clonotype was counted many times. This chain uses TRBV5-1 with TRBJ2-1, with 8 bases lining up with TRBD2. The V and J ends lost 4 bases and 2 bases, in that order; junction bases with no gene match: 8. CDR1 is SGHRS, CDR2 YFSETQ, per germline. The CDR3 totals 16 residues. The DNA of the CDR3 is TGCGCCAGCAGCCCGACCGGGACTAGTCCCTACAATGAGCAGTTCTTC. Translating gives CASSPTGTSPYNEQFF.

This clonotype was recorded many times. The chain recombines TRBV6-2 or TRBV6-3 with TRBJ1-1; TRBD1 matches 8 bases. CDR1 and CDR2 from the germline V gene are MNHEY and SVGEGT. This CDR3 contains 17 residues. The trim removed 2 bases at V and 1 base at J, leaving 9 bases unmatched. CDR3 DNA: TGTGCCAGCAGTTACCGCAGGGGGCGACGGGCGAACACTGAAGCTTTCTTT. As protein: CASSYRRGRRANTEAFF.

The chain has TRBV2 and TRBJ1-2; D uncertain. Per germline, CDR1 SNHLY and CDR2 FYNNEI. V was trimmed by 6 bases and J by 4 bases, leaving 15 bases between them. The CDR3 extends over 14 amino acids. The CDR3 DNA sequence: TGTGCCAGCAGGAGGAGGGATTCTCGCTATGGCTACACCTTC. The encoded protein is CASRRRDSRYGYTF.

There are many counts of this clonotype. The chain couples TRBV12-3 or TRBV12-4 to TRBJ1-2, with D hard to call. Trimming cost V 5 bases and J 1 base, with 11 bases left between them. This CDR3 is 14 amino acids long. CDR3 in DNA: TGTGCCAGCAGTCTCGGGTCCGTTAACTATGGCTACACCTTC. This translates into CASSLGSVNYGYTF.

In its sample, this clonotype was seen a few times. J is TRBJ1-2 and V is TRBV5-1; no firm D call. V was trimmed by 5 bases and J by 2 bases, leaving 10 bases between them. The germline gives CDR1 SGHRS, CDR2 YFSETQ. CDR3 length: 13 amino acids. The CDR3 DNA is TGCGCCAGCAGTTCGGACCCGAACTATGGCTACACCTTC. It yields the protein CASSSDPNYGYTF.

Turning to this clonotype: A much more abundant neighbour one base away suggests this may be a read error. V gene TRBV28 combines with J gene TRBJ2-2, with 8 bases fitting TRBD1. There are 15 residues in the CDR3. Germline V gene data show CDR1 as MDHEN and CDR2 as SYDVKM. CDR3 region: CASSSPTGVNGEPFF. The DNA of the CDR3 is TGTGCCAGCAGTTCCCCGACAGGGGTGAACGGGGAGCCGTTTTTT.

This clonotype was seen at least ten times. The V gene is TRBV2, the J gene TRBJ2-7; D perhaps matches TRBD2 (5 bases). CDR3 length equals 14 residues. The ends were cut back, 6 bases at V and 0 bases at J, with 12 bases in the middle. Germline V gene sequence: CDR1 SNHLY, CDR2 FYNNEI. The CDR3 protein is CASRALRGSYEQYF. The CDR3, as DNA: TGTGCCAGCAGGGCCCTCCGGGGCTCCTACGAGCAGTACTTC.

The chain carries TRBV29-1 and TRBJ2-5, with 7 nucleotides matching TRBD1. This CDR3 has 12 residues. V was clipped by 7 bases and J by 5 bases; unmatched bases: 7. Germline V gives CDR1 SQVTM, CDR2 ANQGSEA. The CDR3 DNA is TGCAGCGGTCAAACAGGGGCGGAGACCCAGTACTTC. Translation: CSGQTGAETQYF.

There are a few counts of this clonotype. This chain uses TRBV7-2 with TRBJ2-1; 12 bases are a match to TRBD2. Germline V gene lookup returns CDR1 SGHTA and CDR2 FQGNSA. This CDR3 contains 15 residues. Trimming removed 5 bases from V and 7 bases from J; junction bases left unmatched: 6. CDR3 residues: CASSQTSGSGNEQFF. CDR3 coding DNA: TGTGCCAGCAGCCAGACTAGCGGGAGTGGGAATGAGCAGTTCTTC.

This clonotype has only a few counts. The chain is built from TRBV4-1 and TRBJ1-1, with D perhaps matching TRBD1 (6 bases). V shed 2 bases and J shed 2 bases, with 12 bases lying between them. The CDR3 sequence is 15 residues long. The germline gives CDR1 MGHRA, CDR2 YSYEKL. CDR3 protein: CASSQPYRANTEAFF. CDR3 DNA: TGCGCCAGCAGCCAACCATACAGGGCCAACACTGAAGCTTTCTTT.

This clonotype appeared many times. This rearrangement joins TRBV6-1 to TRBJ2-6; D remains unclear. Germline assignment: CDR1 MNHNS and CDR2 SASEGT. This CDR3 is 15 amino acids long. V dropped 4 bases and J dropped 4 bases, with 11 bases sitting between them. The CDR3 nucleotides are TGTGCCAGCAGTGTGGGGTTGATGGGGGCCAACGTCCTGACTTTC. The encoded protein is CASSVGLMGANVLTF.

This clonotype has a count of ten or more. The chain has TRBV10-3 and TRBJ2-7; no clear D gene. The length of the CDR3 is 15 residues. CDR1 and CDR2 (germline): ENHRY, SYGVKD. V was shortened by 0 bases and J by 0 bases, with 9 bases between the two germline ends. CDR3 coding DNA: TGTGCCATCAGTGAGTCGAAGGGCAACTCCTACGAGCAGTACTTC. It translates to CAISESKGNSYEQYF.

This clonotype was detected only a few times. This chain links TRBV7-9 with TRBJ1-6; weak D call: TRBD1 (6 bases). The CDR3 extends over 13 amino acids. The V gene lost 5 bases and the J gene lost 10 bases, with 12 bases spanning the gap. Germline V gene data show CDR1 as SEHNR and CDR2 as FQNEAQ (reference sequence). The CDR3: CASSLQGLSPLHF. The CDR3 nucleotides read TGTGCCAGCAGCCTACAGGGTTTGTCACCCCTCCACTTT. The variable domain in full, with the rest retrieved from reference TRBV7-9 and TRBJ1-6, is DTGVSQNPRHKITKRGQNVTFRCDPISEHNRLYWYRQTLGQGPEFLTYFQNEAQLEKSRLLSDRFSAERPKGSFSTLEIQRTEQGDSAMYLCASSLQGLSPLHFGNGTRLTVT.